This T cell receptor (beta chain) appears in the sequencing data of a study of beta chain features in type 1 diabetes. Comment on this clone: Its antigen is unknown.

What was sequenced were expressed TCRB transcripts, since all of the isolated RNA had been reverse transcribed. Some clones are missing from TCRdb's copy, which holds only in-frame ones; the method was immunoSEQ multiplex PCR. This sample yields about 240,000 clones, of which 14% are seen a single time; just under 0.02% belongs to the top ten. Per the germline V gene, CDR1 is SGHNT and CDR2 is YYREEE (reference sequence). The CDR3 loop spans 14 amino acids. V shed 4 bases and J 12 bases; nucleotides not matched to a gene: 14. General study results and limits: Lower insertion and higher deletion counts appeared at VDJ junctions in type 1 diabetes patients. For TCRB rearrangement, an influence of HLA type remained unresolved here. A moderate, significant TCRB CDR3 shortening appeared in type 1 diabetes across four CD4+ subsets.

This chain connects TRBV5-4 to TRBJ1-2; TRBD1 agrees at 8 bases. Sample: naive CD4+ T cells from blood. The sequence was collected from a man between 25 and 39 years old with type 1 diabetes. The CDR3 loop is CASSVQGAQGENTF. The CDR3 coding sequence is TGTGCCAGCAGCGTTCAGGGGGCGCAGGGGGAGAACACCTTC.